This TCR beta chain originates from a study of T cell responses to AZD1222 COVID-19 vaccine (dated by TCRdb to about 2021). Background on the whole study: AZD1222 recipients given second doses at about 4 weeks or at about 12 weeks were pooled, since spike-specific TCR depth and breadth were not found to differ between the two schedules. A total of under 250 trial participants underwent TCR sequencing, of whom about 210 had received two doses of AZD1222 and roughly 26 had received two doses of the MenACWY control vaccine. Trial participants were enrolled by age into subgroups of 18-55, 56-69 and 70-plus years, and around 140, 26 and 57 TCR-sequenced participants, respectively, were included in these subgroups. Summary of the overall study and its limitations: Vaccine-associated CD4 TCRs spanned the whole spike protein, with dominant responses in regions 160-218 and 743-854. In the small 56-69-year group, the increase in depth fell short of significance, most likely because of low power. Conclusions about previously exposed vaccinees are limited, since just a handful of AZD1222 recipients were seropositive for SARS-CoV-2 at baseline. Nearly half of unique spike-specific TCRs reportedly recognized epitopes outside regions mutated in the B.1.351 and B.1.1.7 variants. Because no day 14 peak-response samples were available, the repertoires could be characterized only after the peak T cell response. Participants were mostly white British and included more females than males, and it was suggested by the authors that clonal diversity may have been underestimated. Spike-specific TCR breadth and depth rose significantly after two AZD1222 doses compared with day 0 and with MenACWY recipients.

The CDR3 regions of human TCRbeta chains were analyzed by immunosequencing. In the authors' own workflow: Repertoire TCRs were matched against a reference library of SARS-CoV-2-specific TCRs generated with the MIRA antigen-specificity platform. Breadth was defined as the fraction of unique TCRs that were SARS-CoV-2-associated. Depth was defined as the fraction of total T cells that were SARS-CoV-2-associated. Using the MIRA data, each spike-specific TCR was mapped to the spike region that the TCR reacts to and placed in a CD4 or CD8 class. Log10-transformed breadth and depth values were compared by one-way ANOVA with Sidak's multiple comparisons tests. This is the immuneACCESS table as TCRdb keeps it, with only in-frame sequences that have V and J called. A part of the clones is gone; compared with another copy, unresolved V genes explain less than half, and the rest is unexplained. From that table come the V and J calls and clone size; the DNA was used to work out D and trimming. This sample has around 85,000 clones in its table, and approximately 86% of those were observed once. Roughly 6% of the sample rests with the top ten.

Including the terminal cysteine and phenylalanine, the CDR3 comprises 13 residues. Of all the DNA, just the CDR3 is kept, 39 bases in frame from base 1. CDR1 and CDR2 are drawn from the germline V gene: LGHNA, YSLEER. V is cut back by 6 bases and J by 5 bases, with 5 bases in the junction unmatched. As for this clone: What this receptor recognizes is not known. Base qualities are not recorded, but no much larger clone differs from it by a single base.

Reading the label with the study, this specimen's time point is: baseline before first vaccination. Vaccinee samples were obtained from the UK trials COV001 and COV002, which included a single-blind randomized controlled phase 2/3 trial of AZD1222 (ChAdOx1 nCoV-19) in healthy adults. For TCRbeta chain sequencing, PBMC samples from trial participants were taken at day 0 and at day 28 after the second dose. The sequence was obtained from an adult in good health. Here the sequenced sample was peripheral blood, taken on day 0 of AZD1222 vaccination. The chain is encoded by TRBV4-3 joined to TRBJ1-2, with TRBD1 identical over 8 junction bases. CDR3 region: CASSSDREYGYTF. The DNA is TGCGCCAGCAGTTCGGACAGGGAGTATGGCTACACCTTC.